A selection of T cell receptor beta chains follows, all from one sample in a study of shared T cell receptors in the human thymus. Measured with immunoSEQ multiplex PCR; TCRdb has only the in-frame clones, and not every one. The data show about 710,000 clones, roughly 86% seen once. These sequences were also reported in another study, on human thymus T cells.

The sample taken for sequencing was thymocytes. The receptors stem from a boy under two years old with a congenital heart defect. The CDR3 runs from the conserved cysteine through the conserved F or W. D genes are given only for firm matches. The size field is filled for only some rows; it gives once, few, many or a size class.

- | TRBJ2-1 | TRBV5-1 | - | CASSLADNEQFF | TGCGCCAGCAGCTTGGCAGACAATGAGCAGTTCTTC
- | TRBJ2-7 | TRBV14 | - | CASSQSLYGYEQYF | TGTGCCAGCAGCCAATCCCTCTACGGGTACGAGCAGTACTTC
- | TRBJ2-3 | TRBV5-5 | TRBD1 | CASSSPRTGVGTTDTQYF | TGTGCCAGCAGCTCCCCGAGGACAGGGGTGGGTACGACAGATACGCAGTATTTT
once | TRBJ1-1 | TRBV19 | - | CASSIVSPGPVHTEAFF | TGTGCCAGTAGTATAGTCAGCCCAGGGCCGGTGCACACTGAAGCTTTCTTT
- | TRBJ2-1 | TRBV27 | - | CASSPEPGSSYNEQFF | TGTGCCAGCAGTCCCGAGCCGGGAAGCTCCTACAATGAGCAGTTCTTC
- | TRBJ2-7 | TRBV11-2 | TRBD1 | CASSLTGNEQYF | TGTGCCAGCAGCTTGACAGGGAACGAGCAGTACTTC
- | TRBJ1-2 | TRBV9 | - | CASSGRDIPYGYTF | TGTGCCAGCAGCGGCCGGGACATCCCCTATGGCTACACCTTC
- | TRBJ1-6 | TRBV6-1 | - | CASSEFGPSSYNSPLHF | TGTGCCAGCAGTGAATTTGGGCCCAGCTCCTATAATTCACCCCTCCACTTT
- | TRBJ2-7 | TRBV4-1 | - | CASSQGTSSEQYF | TGCGCCAGCAGCCAAGGAACTTCAAGCGAGCAGTACTTC
once | TRBJ1-1 | TRBV4-3 | TRBD1 | CASSQESTGVAEAFF | TGCGCCAGCAGCCAAGAATCTACAGGGGTTGCTGAAGCTTTCTTT
- | TRBJ2-7 | TRBV19 | TRBD1 | CATGDRGGDEQYF | TGTGCCACAGGGGACAGGGGGGGGGACGAGCAGTACTTC
once | TRBJ2-1 | TRBV10-3 | TRBD2 | CAISSSGRANEQFF | TGTGCCATCAGTTCTAGCGGGAGGGCAAATGAGCAGTTCTTC
once | TRBJ2-3 | TRBV5-1 | TRBD1 | CASSPRDRSEADTQYF | TGCGCCAGCAGCCCAAGGGACAGAAGTGAGGCAGATACGCAGTATTTT
- | TRBJ2-1 | TRBV11-2 | - | CASSLMSREEQFF | TGTGCCAGCAGCTTAATGTCCAGGGAAGAGCAGTTCTTC
- | TRBJ2-3 | TRBV7-9 | - | CASSPSTDTQYF | TGTGCCAGCAGCCCCTCCACAGATACGCAGTATTTT
- | TRBJ2-7 | TRBV19 | TRBD2 | CASSGGTRQAVSGSEYEQYF | TGTGCCAGTAGTGGAGGGACCCGACAGGCGGTTAGCGGGAGTGAGTACGAGCAGTACTTC
- | TRBJ2-7 | TRBV5-1 | TRBD1 | CASSYGDRAYEQYF | TGCGCCAGCAGCTACGGCGACAGGGCCTACGAGCAGTACTTC
- | TRBJ2-1 | TRBV4-1 | TRBD1 | CASSQDGGTGSREQFF | TGCGCCAGCAGCCAAGATGGTGGGACAGGTTCGAGGGAGCAGTTCTTC
- | TRBJ1-4 | TRBV5-1 | TRBD1 | CASTDRGRGNEKLFF | TGCGCCAGCACCGACAGGGGGAGGGGTAATGAAAAACTGTTTTTT
few | TRBJ2-3 | TRBV28 | - | CASSLVVPTDTQYF | TGTGCCAGCAGTTTGGTAGTGCCCACAGATACGCAGTATTTT
- | TRBJ2-7 | TRBV7-8 | TRBD2 | CASRLGLAGASYEQYF | TGTGCCAGCCGACTCGGACTAGCGGGAGCCTCCTACGAGCAGTACTTC
- | TRBJ1-4 | TRBV7-9 | TRBD1 | CASSFDRGRGLYEKLFF | TGTGCCAGCAGCTTCGACAGGGGGCGCGGGCTTTATGAAAAACTGTTTTTT
- | TRBJ2-1 | TRBV6-5 | - | CASRVQGSYNEQFF | TGTGCCAGCAGGGTCCAGGGTTCCTACAATGAGCAGTTCTTC
- | TRBJ2-3 | TRBV7-7 | TRBD1 | CASSSGQANTQYF | TGTGCTAGCAGCTCCGGACAGGCGAATACGCAGTATTTT
- | TRBJ1-1 | TRBV28 | - | CASNTELQEAFF | TGTGCCAGCAATACCGAATTACAGGAAGCTTTCTTT
- | TRBJ2-7 | TRBV30 | - | CAWTQKVRIPSYEQYF | TGTGCCTGGACCCAAAAGGTGCGGATCCCCTCCTACGAGCAGTACTTC
few | TRBJ2-7 | TRBV11-2 | - | CASSRTLAYEQYF | TGTGCCAGCAGCCGGACTCTGGCCTACGAGCAGTACTTC
- | TRBJ2-7 | TRBV6-1 | TRBD2 | CASRRLAGAFYEQYF | TGTGCCAGCAGAAGACTAGCGGGGGCCTTTTACGAGCAGTACTTC
once | TRBJ2-7 | TRBV7-9 | TRBD1 | CASSLDRVGFDEQYF | TGTGCCAGCAGTCTCGACAGGGTAGGGTTTGACGAGCAGTACTTC
once | TRBJ2-2 | TRBV4-3 | - | CASSQDWEYTGELFF | TGCGCCAGCAGCCAAGATTGGGAGTACACCGGGGAGCTGTTTTTT
- | TRBJ2-1 | TRBV5-8 | - | CASSLVGPVGLF | TGTGCCAGCAGCTTGGTGGGTCCCGTGGGGCTCTTC
- | TRBJ1-2 | TRBV5-1 | - | CASSLYIQGNGGYTF | TGCGCCAGCAGCCTATACATTCAGGGGAATGGCGGCTACACCTTC
- | TRBJ2-1 | TRBV9 | TRBD2 | CASSLGLAEDEQFF | TGTGCCAGCAGCCTGGGACTAGCGGAAGATGAGCAGTTCTTC
- | TRBJ1-5 | TRBV2 | - | CASMEGREQPQHF | TGTGCCAGCATGGAGGGGAGGGAACAGCCCCAGCATTTT
- | TRBJ2-5 | TRBV7-4 | TRBD1 | CASSLGQGLGETQYF | TGTGCCAGCAGCTTGGGACAGGGCCTCGGGGAGACCCAGTACTTC
- | TRBJ2-1 | TRBV7-6 | TRBD2 | CASSRTSGRAYNEQFF | TGTGCCAGCTCTAGAACAAGCGGGAGGGCCTACAATGAGCAGTTCTTC
- | TRBJ1-2 | TRBV30 | - | CAWRAGKANYGYTF | TGTGCCTGGAGGGCGGGAAAAGCTAACTATGGCTACACCTTC
- | TRBJ1-1 | TRBV27 | - | CASSLSGTGGWTEAFF | TGTGCCAGCAGTTTATCGGGAACGGGGGGGTGGACTGAAGCTTTCTTT
- | TRBJ1-1 | TRBV6-5 | TRBD1 | CASSRGTGVTEAFF | TGTGCCAGCAGTAGGGGGACAGGGGTCACTGAAGCTTTCTTT
- | TRBJ2-7 | TRBV7-2 | TRBD2 | CASSPGLAGVPIHEQYF | TGTGCCAGCAGCCCAGGACTAGCGGGAGTTCCGATCCACGAGCAGTACTTC
- | TRBJ2-7 | TRBV5-6 | TRBD1 | CASNQDRGLGEQYF | TGTGCCAGCAATCAAGACAGGGGTCTAGGGGAGCAGTACTTC
- | TRBJ1-2 | TRBV10-3 | - | CAISESIRNRAYGYTF | TGTGCCATCAGTGAGTCGATTAGGAACAGGGCCTATGGCTACACCTTC
once | TRBJ1-5 | TRBV4-3 | TRBD1 | CASSQDFGEWDRDLGRPQHF | TGCGCCAGCAGCCAAGATTTTGGGGAGTGGGACAGGGATTTGGGTCGGCCCCAGCATTTT
- | TRBJ2-5 | TRBV5-4 | - | CASSPRGQETQYF | TGTGCCAGCAGTCCAAGGGGTCAAGAGACCCAGTACTTC
- | TRBJ1-4 | TRBV6-5 | - | CASSPRDIPNEKLFF | TGTGCCAGCAGTCCACGGGACATCCCCAATGAAAAACTGTTTTTT
- | TRBJ2-5 | TRBV7-6 | TRBD2 | CASISSGGATQETQYF | TGTGCCAGCATCTCGTCCGGGGGGGCTACGCAAGAGACCCAGTACTTC
- | TRBJ1-5 | TRBV7-2 | - | CASSFYGNQPQHF | TGTGCCAGCAGCTTCTACGGCAATCAGCCCCAGCATTTT
- | TRBJ1-2 | TRBV27 | TRBD1 | CASSFPGTGARSDGYTF | TGTGCCAGCAGTTTTCCCGGGACAGGGGCTCGCTCGGATGGCTACACCTTC
- | TRBJ1-4 | TRBV4-2 | TRBD1 | CASSHGDQGEVKLFF | TGTGCCAGCTCCCACGGAGATCAGGGGGAGGTAAAACTGTTTTTT
- | TRBJ2-1 | TRBV7-6 | TRBD2 | CASSLAPVGSSGRRVYNEQFF | TGTGCCAGCAGCTTAGCCCCCGTGGGGTCTAGCGGGAGACGGGTCTACAATGAGCAGTTCTTC
- | TRBJ1-2 | TRBV27 | - | CASSLRRDYGYTF | TGTGCCAGCAGTTTAAGGCGGGATTATGGCTACACCTTC
once | TRBJ1-6 | TRBV4-1 | TRBD1 | CASSQGSTGERTYSPLHF | TGCGCCAGCAGCCAAGGTTCCACAGGGGAGAGAACTTATTCACCCCTCCACTTT
- | TRBJ1-1 | TRBV10-3 | - | CAITEGNTEAFF | TGTGCCATCACAGAGGGGAACACTGAAGCTTTCTTT
once | TRBJ1-5 | TRBV6-5 | TRBD1 | CASSQQGTGNQPQHF | TGTGCCAGCAGTCAACAGGGGACGGGCAATCAGCCCCAGCATTTT
- | TRBJ2-2 | TRBV7-2 | - | CASSLAGPPRGYGELFF | TGTGCCAGCAGCTTAGCGGGCCCGCCGCGAGGGTACGGGGAGCTGTTTTTT